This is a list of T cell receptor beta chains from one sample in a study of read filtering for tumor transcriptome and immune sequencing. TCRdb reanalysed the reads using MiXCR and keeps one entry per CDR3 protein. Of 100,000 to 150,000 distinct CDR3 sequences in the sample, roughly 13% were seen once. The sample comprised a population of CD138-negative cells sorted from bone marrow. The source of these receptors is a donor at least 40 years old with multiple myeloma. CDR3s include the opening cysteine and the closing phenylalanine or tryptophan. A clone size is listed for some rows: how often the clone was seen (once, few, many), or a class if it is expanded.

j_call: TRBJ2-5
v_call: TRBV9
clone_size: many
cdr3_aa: CASSPRDNTQETQYF

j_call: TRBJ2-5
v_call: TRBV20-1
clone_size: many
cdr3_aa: CSAFDRVETQYF

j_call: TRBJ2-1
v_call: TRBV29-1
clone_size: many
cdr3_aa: CSVPGTSGNSYNEQFF

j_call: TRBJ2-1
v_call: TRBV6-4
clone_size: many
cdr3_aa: CASSVEAGEDEQFF

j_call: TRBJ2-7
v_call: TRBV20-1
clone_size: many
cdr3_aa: CSARDMTSGTISYEQYF

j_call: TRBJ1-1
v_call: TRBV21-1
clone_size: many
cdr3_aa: CASSSYTGAGNTEAFF

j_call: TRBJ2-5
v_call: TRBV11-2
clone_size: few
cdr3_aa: CASSLGSRGKQVTQYF

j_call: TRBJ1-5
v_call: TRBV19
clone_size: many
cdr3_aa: CASTSTGGGQPQHF

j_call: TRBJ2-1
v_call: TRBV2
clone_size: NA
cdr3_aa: CASSPSGTSYDEQFF

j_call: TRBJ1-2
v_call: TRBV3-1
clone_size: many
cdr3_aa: CASSQLNNYGYTF

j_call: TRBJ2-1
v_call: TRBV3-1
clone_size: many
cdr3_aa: CASSQGELAGVYNEQFF

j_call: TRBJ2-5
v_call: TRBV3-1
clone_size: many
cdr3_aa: CASSRRPASGRGETQYF

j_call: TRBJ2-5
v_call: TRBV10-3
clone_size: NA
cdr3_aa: CATSLAGNQETQYF

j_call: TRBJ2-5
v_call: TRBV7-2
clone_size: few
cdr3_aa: CASSSPWEETRYF

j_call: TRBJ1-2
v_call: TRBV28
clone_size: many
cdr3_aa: CASSSGLANYGYTF

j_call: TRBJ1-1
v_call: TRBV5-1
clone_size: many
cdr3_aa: CASTPRMTENTEAFF

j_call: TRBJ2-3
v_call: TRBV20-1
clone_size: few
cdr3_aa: CSAISGRSLDTQYF

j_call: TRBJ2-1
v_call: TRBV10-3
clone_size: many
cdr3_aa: CAISEWNQNRVLGNEQFF

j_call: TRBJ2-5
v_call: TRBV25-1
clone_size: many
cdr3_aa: CASQNPFQETQYF

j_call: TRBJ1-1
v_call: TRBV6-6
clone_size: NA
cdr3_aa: CASSYGPMGLAEAFF

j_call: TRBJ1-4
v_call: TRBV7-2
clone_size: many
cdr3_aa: CASSSYRGEKLFF

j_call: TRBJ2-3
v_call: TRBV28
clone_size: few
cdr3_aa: CAGLNGPNTDTQYF

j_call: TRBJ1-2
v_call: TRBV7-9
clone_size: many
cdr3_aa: CASSPREGLYGYTF

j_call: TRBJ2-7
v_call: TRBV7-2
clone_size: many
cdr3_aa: CASKILGGSRSYEQYF

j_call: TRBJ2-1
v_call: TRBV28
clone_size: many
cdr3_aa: CASSSGGLSKKNEQFF

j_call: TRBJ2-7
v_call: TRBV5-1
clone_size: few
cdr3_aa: CASSPGVPGAYEQYF

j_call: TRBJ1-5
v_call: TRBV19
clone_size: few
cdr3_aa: CASILRGASNQPQHF

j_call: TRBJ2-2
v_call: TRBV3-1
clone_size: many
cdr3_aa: CASSQGPQNTGELFF

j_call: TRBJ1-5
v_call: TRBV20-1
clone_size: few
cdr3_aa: CSARDGGQDGNQPQHF

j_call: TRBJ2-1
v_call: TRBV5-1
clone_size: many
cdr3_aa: CASSLALHRGNSYNEQFF

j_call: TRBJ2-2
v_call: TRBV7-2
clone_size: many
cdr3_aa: CASSHPRGAGELFF

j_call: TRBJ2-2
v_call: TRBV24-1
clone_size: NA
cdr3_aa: CATSDLKRDGGTGELFF

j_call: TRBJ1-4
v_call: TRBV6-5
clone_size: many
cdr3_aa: CASSYSPSGGNEKLFF

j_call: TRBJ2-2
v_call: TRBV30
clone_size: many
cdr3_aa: CAGHKDGGIGELFF

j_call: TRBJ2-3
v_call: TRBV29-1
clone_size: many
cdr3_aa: CSVVGRGNTDTQYF

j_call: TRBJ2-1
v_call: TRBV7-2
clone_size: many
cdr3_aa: CASSPSGTGFHEQFF

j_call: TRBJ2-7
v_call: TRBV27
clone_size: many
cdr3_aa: CASSNRGLVYEQYF

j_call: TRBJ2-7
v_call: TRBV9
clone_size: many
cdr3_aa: CASSAGLADEQYF

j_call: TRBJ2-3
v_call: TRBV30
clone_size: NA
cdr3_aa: CAWSLAGSDTQYF

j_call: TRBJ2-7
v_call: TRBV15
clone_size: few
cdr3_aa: CATSRLQNYEQYF

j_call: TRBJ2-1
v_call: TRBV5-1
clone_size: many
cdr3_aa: CASSSAGSGEQFF

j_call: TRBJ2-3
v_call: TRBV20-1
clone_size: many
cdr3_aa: CSVYSGSGKDTQYF

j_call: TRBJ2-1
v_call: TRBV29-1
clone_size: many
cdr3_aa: CSVQADSYNEQFF

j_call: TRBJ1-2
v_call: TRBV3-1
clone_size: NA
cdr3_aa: CASSQGQGLLGYTF

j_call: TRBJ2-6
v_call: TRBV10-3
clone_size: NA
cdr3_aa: CAITNAHSGANVLTF

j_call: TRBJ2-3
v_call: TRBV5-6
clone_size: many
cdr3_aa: CASSVNRGHATDTQYF

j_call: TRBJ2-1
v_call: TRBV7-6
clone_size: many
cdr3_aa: CASSLGSAGNYNEQFF

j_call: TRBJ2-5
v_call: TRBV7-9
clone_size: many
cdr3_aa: CASSFSELQETQYF

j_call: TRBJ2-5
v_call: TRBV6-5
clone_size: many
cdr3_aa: CASSSVSRWYF

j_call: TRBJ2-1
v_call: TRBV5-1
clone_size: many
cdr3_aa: CASSLVDRVEGGSYNEQFF

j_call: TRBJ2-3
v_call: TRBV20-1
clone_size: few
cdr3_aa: CSAGGAGGRTDTQYF

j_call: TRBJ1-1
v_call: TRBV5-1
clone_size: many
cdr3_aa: CASSFEGLNTEAFF

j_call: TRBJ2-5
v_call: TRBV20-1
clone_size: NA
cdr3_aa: CSAGPMYQETQYF

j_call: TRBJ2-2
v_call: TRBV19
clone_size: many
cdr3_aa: CASSPRTGNTGELFF

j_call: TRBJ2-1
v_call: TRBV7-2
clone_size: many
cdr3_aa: CASSSGTGVAGAYNEQFF

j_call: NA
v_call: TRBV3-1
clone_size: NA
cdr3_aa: CASSPAGENQPQYF

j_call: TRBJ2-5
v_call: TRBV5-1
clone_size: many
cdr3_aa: CASSREPRETQYF

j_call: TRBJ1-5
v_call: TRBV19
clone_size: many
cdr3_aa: CASSNGVPGQPQHF

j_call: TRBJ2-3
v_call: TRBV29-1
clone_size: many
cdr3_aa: CSVTGTGEDTQYF

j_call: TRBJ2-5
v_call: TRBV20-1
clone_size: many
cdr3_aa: CSAGKGLAGGIIQETQYF